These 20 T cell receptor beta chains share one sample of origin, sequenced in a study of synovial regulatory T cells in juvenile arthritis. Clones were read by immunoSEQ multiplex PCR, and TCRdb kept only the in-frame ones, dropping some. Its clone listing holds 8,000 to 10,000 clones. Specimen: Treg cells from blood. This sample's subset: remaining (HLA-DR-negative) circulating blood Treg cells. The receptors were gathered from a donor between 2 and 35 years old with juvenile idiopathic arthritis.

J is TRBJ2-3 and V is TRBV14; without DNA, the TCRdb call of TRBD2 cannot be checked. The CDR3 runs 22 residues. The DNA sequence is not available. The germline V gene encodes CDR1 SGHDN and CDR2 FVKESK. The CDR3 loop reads CASSHWRGGSGTSGTSTDTQYF.

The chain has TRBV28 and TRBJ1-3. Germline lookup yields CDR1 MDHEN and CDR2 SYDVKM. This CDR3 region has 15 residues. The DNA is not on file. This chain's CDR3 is CASRQRTLSGNTIYF.

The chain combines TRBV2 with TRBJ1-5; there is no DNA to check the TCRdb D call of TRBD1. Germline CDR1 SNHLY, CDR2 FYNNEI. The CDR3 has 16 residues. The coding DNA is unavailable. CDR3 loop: CASSAPGQGINQPQHF.

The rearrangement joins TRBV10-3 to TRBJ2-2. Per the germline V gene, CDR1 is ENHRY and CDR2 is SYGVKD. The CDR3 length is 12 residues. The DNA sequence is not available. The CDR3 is CAISDWVGELFF.

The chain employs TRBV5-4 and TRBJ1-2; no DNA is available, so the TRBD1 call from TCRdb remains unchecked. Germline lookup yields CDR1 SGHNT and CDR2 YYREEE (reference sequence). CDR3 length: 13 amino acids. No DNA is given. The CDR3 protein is CASSPTGVGGYTF.

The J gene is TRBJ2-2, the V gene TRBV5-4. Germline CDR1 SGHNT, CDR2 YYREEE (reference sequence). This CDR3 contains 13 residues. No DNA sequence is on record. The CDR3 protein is CASSPGRTGELFF.

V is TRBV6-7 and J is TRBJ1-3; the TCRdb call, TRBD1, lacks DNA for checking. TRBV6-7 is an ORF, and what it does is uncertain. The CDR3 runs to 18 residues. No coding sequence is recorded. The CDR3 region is CASSYSNPDSPSGNTIYF.

The CDR3 reads CASSQVAGGVYEQYF. The J gene is TRBJ2-7, the V gene TRBV4-1; TCRdb's D gene call, TRBD2, goes unchecked for lack of DNA. Germline-derived CDR1 and CDR2 are MGHRA and YSYEKL. The CDR3 sequence is 15 residues long. No DNA is given.

The CDR3 loop is CATSGTGNTEAFF. This sequence joins TRBV5-1 and TRBJ1-1; TCRdb lists TRBD1, though no DNA is available to test this call. CDR3 length: 13 amino acids. No coding sequence is recorded. Germline V gene sequence: CDR1 SGHRS, CDR2 YFSETQ.

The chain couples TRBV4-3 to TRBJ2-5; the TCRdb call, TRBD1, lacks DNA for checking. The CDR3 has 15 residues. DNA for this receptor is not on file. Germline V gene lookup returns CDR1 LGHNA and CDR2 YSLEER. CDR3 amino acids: CASSQDGHLQETQYF.

The CDR3 is CASSYGTSGGSYEQYF. The chain joins TRBV5-1 to TRBJ2-7; the D call of TRBD2 rests on TCRdb alone, since no DNA is present to check it. Germline CDR1 and CDR2: SGHRS and YFSETQ. The CDR3 loop spans 16 amino acids. Only the protein is available.

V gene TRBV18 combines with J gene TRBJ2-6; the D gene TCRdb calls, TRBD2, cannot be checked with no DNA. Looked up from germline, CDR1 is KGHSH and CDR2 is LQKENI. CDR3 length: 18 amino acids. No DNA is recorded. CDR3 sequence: CASSPPGGQFTGANVLTF.

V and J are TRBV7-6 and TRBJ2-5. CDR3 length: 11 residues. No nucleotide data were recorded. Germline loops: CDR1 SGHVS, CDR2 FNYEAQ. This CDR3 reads CASTIQETQYF.

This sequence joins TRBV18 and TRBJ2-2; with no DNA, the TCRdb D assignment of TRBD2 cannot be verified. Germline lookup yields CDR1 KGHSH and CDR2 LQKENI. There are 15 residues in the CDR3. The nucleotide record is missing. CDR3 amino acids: CASSPGLVDTGELFF.

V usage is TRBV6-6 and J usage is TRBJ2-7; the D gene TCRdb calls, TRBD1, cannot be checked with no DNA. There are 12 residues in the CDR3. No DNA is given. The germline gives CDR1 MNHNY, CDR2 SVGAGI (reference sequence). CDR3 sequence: CASSYDRDSQYF.

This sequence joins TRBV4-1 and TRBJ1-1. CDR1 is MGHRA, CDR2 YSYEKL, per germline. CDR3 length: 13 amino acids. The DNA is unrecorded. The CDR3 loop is CASSQRGNTEAFF.

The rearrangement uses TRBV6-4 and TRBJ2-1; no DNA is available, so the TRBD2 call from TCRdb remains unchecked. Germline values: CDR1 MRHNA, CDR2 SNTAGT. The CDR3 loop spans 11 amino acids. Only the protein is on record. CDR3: CASSDRNEQFF.

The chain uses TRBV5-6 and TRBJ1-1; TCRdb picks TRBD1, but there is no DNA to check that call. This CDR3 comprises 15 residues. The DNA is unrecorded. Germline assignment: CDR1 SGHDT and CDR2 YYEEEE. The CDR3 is CASSLVTAMNTEAFF.

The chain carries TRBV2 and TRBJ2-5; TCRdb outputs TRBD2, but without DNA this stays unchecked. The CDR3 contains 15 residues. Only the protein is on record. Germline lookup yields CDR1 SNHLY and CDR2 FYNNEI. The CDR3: CASSPNYAPTETQYF.

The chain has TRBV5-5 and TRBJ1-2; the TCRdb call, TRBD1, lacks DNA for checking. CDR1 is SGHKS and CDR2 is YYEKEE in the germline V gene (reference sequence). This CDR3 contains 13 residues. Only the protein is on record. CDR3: CASSVGTGYGYTF.